Listed below are T cell receptor beta chains from one sample, sequenced in a study of T cell changes during pregnancy in multiple sclerosis. Clones were sequenced by immunoSEQ multiplex PCR, and TCRdb holds only the in-frame ones, with some missing. The table has about 52,000 clones, approximately 92% seen once; the top ten hold around 0.76%. The sequencing used CD4+ T cells from peripheral blood mononuclear cells, collected in the third trimester of pregnancy. The receptors originated from a female donor with multiple sclerosis, enrolled in a pregnancy study. Each CDR3 is given with its conserved first and last residue. The D gene is left open where the match is weak. The size entry is marked missing in some rows and otherwise reads once, few, many or a size class.

cdr3_nt cdr3_aa d_call j_call clone_size v_call
TGTGCCAGCAGTGACCCGGGACAGGTGAATGGCTACACCTTC CASSDPGQVNGYTF TRBD1 TRBJ1-2 NA TRBV6-6
TGTGCCAGCAGCCGAGGACAGGGAAGGGGAAGCTCCTACAATGAGCAGTTCTTC CASSRGQGRGSSYNEQFF TRBD1 TRBJ2-1 NA TRBV28
TGTGCCTGGAACTTCGGGACAGATACTAATCAGCCCCAGCATTTT CAWNFGTDTNQPQHF TRBD1 TRBJ1-5 NA TRBV30
TGTGCCAGCAGCTTAGCCACCACTAGCGTGGTGACCCAGTACTTC CASSLATTSVVTQYF TRBD2 TRBJ2-5 once TRBV7-2
TGTGCCAGCAGCTGGACTAGCCAAGAGACCCAGTACTTC CASSWTSQETQYF TRBD2 TRBJ2-5 NA TRBV6-5
TGTGCCAGCAGCTTAATAGGGGGGACAGGCAAAACCCCTTACGAGCAGTACTTC CASSLIGGTGKTPYEQYF TRBD1 TRBJ2-7 NA TRBV7-3
TGTGCCAGCAGTTCCCGGACAGGGGGCTTCACTGAAGCTTTCTTT CASSSRTGGFTEAFF TRBD1 TRBJ1-1 NA TRBV6-5
TGCGCCAGCAGCCAAGTAAGCAGGAACTCTGGAAACACCATATATTTT CASSQVSRNSGNTIYF NA TRBJ1-3 NA TRBV4-3
TGTGCCAGCAGCCCAGGACAGTTTAATTCACCCCTCCACTTT CASSPGQFNSPLHF NA TRBJ1-6 NA TRBV7-2
TGTGCCAGCACCAGAACCGACAGGGGAGGTCACGAGCAGTACTTC CASTRTDRGGHEQYF TRBD1 TRBJ2-7 NA TRBV6-5
TGTGCCAGCAGTGACCCCGGGACAGGGGCCGTGTCACCCCTCCACTTT CASSDPGTGAVSPLHF TRBD1 TRBJ1-6 NA TRBV25-1
TGTGCCAGCGGTGTAGGGGTAGCGGGGAACAATGAGCAGTTCTTC CASGVGVAGNNEQFF TRBD2 TRBJ2-1 NA TRBV6-6
TGTGCCAGCAGCTTAGTATCCCCCCCAGAGACCCAGTACTTC CASSLVSPPETQYF NA TRBJ2-5 NA TRBV7-2
TGTGCCAGCAGTTACCGGTCGGGACAGGGATCCTACGAGCAGTACTTC CASSYRSGQGSYEQYF TRBD1 TRBJ2-7 NA TRBV6-5
TGTGCCAGCAGTACCCCAGGGGGCGCCGATGGCTACACCTTC CASSTPGGADGYTF TRBD1 TRBJ1-2 NA TRBV6-5
TGTGCCAGCAGCTTAGATCTAAACAGGGTTATAACCCTCCACTTT CASSLDLNRVITLHF NA TRBJ1-6 once TRBV11-2